This TCR beta chain was obtained from a study of blood T cell repertoires in COVID-19. Background on the study: The United States, Italy and Spain provided the acute and convalescent COVID-19 samples. In each case, the material was cDNA or gDNA derived from T cells, B-cell-depleted T cells, or PBMCs.

Germline V CDR1 and CDR2: SGHVS, FQNEAQ. Trimming cost V 10 bases and J 6 bases; bases outside gene matches: 6. The CDR3 spans 12 residues. In the original workflow: Nucleated cell counts were estimated from reference gene primer amplification. Using immunoSEQ multiplex PCR, the repertoire was profiled, and TCRdb retains in-frame clones only, with some absent. That table furnishes V, J and clone size, whereas the DNA furnished D and trimming. The sample includes 130,000 to 150,000 clones, 65% to 85% of them seen just once. The sample was peripheral blood. This receptor was identified in a woman between 45 and 65 years old with acute or convalescent COVID-19. The J gene is TRBJ2-1, the V gene TRBV7-8, with TRBD1 identical over 7 bases. CDR3 nucleotides: TGTGCCACCTCCAGGGGGAGCAATGAGCAGTTCTTC. Protein: CATSRGSNEQFF.